These T cell receptor beta chains were read from a single sample in a study of OX40 agonist ivuxolimab in advanced cancers. Method: immunoSEQ multiplex PCR; TCRdb's copy keeps in-frame clones and lacks some. Here the sample spans approximately 82,000 clones, roughly 92% being singletons. Sequences were derived from CD4+ or CD8+ T cells sorted from blood, sampled in a trial of the OX40 agonist ivuxolimab. All receptors come from an adult with an advanced solid tumor such as melanoma, head and neck, liver or kidney cancer. CDR3s include the opening cysteine and the closing phenylalanine or tryptophan. The D gene is left open where the match is weak. The size entry is marked missing in some rows and otherwise reads once, few, many or a size class.

clone_size,j_call,d_call,v_call,cdr3_nt,cdr3_aa
.,TRBJ1-1,.,TRBV6-6,TGTGCCAGCACTACGCAGGGACTAGACACTGAAGCTTTCTTT,CASTTQGLDTEAFF
once,TRBJ1-5,.,TRBV4-1,TGCGCCAGCAGCCATCCGGGGCGCAATCAGCCCCAGCATTTT,CASSHPGRNQPQHF
.,TRBJ2-5,.,TRBV21-1,TGTGCCAGCACCGGGCCGCGGGACAGGCAGGATAGGGAGACCCAGTACTTC,CASTGPRDRQDRETQYF
.,TRBJ2-4,.,TRBV5-6,TGTGCCAGCAGCTTGGGACAGTTCCTCAACATTCAGTACTTC,CASSLGQFLNIQYF
.,TRBJ1-1,TRBD1,TRBV11-3,TGTGCCAGCAGCCGAATCTCAGGGGGAACTGAAGCTTTCTTT,CASSRISGGTEAFF
.,TRBJ1-1,TRBD1,TRBV19,TGTGCCAGTAAGGGCAGGGGGGTCGACACTGAAGCTTTCTTT,CASKGRGVDTEAFF
.,TRBJ1-2,.,TRBV7-9,TGTGCCAGCAGCTTAGAGGCTCCGGACCGCGTGATCTATGGCTACACCTTC,CASSLEAPDRVIYGYTF
once,TRBJ2-1,TRBD2,TRBV10-3,TGTGCCATCAGTGCGCCGGCCGGGACTAGCGGGGTGGATGGGCAGTTCTTC,CAISAPAGTSGVDGQFF
.,TRBJ2-5,.,TRBV9,TGTGCCAGCAGCTCAGTGGGAGAGACCCAGTACTTC,CASSSVGETQYF
.,TRBJ2-3,TRBD1,TRBV5-6,TGTGCCAGCAGTCCAACCCACTCCAGGGGGCACGCAGATACGCAGTATTTT,CASSPTHSRGHADTQYF
.,TRBJ1-2,.,TRBV19,TGTGCCAGTAGTATAGCAGGGGAATATGGCTACACCTTC,CASSIAGEYGYTF
.,TRBJ1-2,TRBD1,TRBV5-6,TGTGCCAGCAGCTTGGGACAGGGGGCTCCCCCTGCGAGAGGCTACACCTTC,CASSLGQGAPPARGYTF
.,TRBJ1-1,.,TRBV27,TGTGCCAGCAGTTTATGGGAGGGAAACACTGAAGCTTTCTTT,CASSLWEGNTEAFF
.,TRBJ2-5,TRBD1,TRBV29-1,TGCAGCGTCGGAGACAGGGCCCAAGAGACCCAGTACTTC,CSVGDRAQETQYF
.,TRBJ2-3,TRBD2,TRBV7-9,TGTGCCAGCAGCTCGGGACTAGCGGGTAGCACAGATACGCAGTATTTT,CASSSGLAGSTDTQYF
.,TRBJ2-5,TRBD1,TRBV7-3,TGTGCCAGCAGCTATTCACCGGGACAGGGAAAAGAGACCCAGTACTTC,CASSYSPGQGKETQYF
.,TRBJ2-2,.,TRBV6-5,TGTGCCAGCAGCAGACAGGAAATTCACGGGGAGCTGTTTTTT,CASSRQEIHGELFF
once,TRBJ1-5,TRBD1,TRBV6-1,TGTGCCAGCACCCGGACAGGGGAGGGCCAGCCCCAGCATTTT,CASTRTGEGQPQHF
.,TRBJ2-4,.,TRBV19,TGTGCCAGTAGTATAATTCAAAGTATTCAGTACTTC,CASSIIQSIQYF
.,TRBJ1-2,.,TRBV28,TGTGCCAGCAGTCCCGCGGGGGGGGCCCTAAACTATGGCTACACCTTC,CASSPAGGALNYGYTF
.,TRBJ1-2,.,TRBV7-8,TGTGCCAGCAGCTTAGCGCTGGGGGTGGGCGGCTACACCTTC,CASSLALGVGGYTF
.,TRBJ2-2,TRBD1,TRBV6-5,TGTGCCAGCAACAACAGGGGAACCGGGGAGCTGTTTTTT,CASNNRGTGELFF
.,TRBJ2-3,.,TRBV10-3,TGTGCCACATCAGCCCCCCGAACAAAGGCAACGCGAGATACGCAGTATTTT,CATSAPRTKATRDTQYF
.,TRBJ2-7,.,TRBV5-1,TGCGCCAGCACACCGGGTCCCTCCTACGAGCAGTACTTC,CASTPGPSYEQYF
.,TRBJ2-4,TRBD1,TRBV11-3,TGTGCCAGCAGCTTCTCGGACAGGGTCGCCAAAAACATTCAGTACTTC,CASSFSDRVAKNIQYF
.,TRBJ1-5,.,TRBV19,TGTGCCAGTAAGTCGCTGGATAATCAGCCCCAGCATTTT,CASKSLDNQPQHF
.,TRBJ2-7,TRBD2,TRBV9,TGTGCCAGCAGCGTAGACAGCGGGAGGTTCCACGAGCAGTACTTC,CASSVDSGRFHEQYF
.,TRBJ1-2,TRBD1,TRBV11-2,TGTGCCAGCAGCCCAGCGGGACAGGAATTTTATGGCTACACCTTC,CASSPAGQEFYGYTF
.,TRBJ2-5,TRBD1,TRBV6-1,TGTGCCAGCAGTGTCTCCGGGACAGGGGGCTGGGAGACCCAGTACTTC,CASSVSGTGGWETQYF
.,TRBJ2-2,.,TRBV6-7,TGTGCCACCTGCGGGCACATTCCGAACACCGGGGAGCTGTTTTTT,CATCGHIPNTGELFF
.,TRBJ2-7,.,TRBV5-4,TGTGCCAGCAGTTCTCAGCGAGGGGAGCAGTACTTC,CASSSQRGEQYF
.,TRBJ2-5,.,TRBV20-1,TGCAGTCGTATTATGAGGGAGACCCAGTACTTC,CSRIMRETQYF
once,TRBJ2-1,.,TRBV2,TGTGCCAGCTGCCTCTCTAATGAGCAGTTCTTC,CASCLSNEQFF
.,TRBJ2-7,.,TRBV6-5,TGTGCCAGCAGGCCCGGAGGAGGCAGAACCTACGAGCAGTACTTC,CASRPGGGRTYEQYF
.,TRBJ2-1,TRBD1,TRBV6-1,TGTGCCAGCAGGTCGTTCGGCAGGGGGTCCAATGAGCAGTTCTTC,CASRSFGRGSNEQFF
.,TRBJ1-3,.,TRBV9,TGTGCCAGCAGCGCGGGGGGACCGAACTCTGGAAACACCATATATTTT,CASSAGGPNSGNTIYF
.,TRBJ2-5,.,TRBV2,TGTGCCAGCAGCCAGGGGATCAAAGAGACCCAGTACTTC,CASSQGIKETQYF
.,TRBJ2-1,.,TRBV18,TGTGCCAGCTCACCACCCGCGCAGCTAAACAATGAGCAGTTCTTC,CASSPPAQLNNEQFF
.,TRBJ1-2,TRBD1,TRBV10-3,TGTGCCACCGCCGCAGGGGGCGCGGGCGGCTACACCTTC,CATAAGGAGGYTF
.,TRBJ2-2,TRBD2,TRBV19,TGTGCCAGTAGTATCCCCAGAGGACTAGCGGGAACGAACACCGGGGAGCTGTTTTTT,CASSIPRGLAGTNTGELFF
.,TRBJ1-4,TRBD1,TRBV30,TGTGCCTGGAGTGTTAAGACAGGGAACGGTGAAAAACTGTTTTTT,CAWSVKTGNGEKLFF
few,TRBJ2-1,.,TRBV9,TGTGCCAGCAGCGTAGGGGATGAGCAGTTCTTC,CASSVGDEQFF
.,TRBJ1-1,TRBD1,TRBV5-1,TGCGCCAGCAGCCTGACAGGGCACACTGAAGCTTTCTTT,CASSLTGHTEAFF
.,TRBJ2-7,.,TRBV5-8,TGTGCCAGCAGCTTGGGTCCCAGGGCCTACGAGCAGTACTTC,CASSLGPRAYEQYF
.,TRBJ1-4,.,TRBV19,TGTGCCAGTAGTGATCGGGGGCGGTTTGAAAAACTGTTTTTT,CASSDRGRFEKLFF
.,TRBJ1-2,.,TRBV30,TGTGCCTGGAGTGTGGGGGGTGGGGACTATGGCTACACCTTC,CAWSVGGGDYGYTF
.,TRBJ2-3,TRBD2,TRBV5-1,TGCGCCAGCAGCACCCGACCCGGGACTAGCGGGGGGGAAAATACGCAGTATTTT,CASSTRPGTSGGENTQYF
.,TRBJ2-5,.,TRBV21-1,TGTGCCAGCAGCCGCTCGTGCAAGTACCAAGAGACCCAGTACTTC,CASSRSCKYQETQYF
.,TRBJ1-2,.,TRBV10-3,TGTGCCATCAGTGAGTCCGGGGCAGTCGGCTATGGCTACACCTTC,CAISESGAVGYGYTF
.,TRBJ1-2,.,TRBV30,TGTGCCTGGAAAGAACTGGGTGAATTTGAGGGCTACACCTTC,CAWKELGEFEGYTF
few,TRBJ1-1,.,TRBV29-1,TGCAGCGTTGTGGTTCTCGACATGAACACTGAAGCTTTCTTT,CSVVVLDMNTEAFF
once,TRBJ1-3,.,TRBV10-3,TGTGCCATCAACCCGGGTTCCGGAAACACCATATATTTT,CAINPGSGNTIYF
.,TRBJ2-5,.,TRBV30,TGTGCCTGGAGTGTTCAAGGAGAGACCCAGTACTTC,CAWSVQGETQYF